These T cell receptor beta chains were read from a single sample in a study of cytomegalovirus exposure and HLA in healthy donors. Libraries were prepared by immunoSEQ multiplex PCR; TCRdb keeps only in-frame clonotypes and omits some of them. The repertoire includes under 200,000 clones, over 75% of them detected once, and about 4.5% sits in the top ten. Sequenced: PBMCs. The source of these receptors is a middle-aged man in good health and CMV-seronegative. Both conserved end residues are part of each CDR3. D genes are given only for firm matches. For some rows the clone size is stated as once, few or many, or as a class when expanded; others skip it.

d_gene	abundance	j_gene	v_gene	CDR3aa	CDR3nt
-	-	TRBJ2-5	TRBV6-1	CASSSPLGGETQYF	TGTGCCAGCAGTTCACCACTAGGAGGGGAGACCCAGTACTTC
TRBD1	once	TRBJ2-7	TRBV10-3	CAISPGTANYEQYF	TGTGCCATCAGTCCCGGGACAGCCAACTACGAGCAGTACTTC
-	-	TRBJ1-5	TRBV30	CAWSARAIGPQHF	TGTGCCTGGAGTGCCAGGGCCATAGGGCCCCAGCATTTT
-	-	TRBJ1-1	TRBV19	CASTTTVRSPEAFF	TGTGCCAGTACCACAACAGTACGCAGTCCTGAAGCTTTCTTT
-	few	TRBJ1-2	TRBV5-6	CASSVWSGYGYTF	TGTGCCAGCAGCGTCTGGTCGGGCTATGGCTACACCTTC
TRBD1	-	TRBJ1-1	TRBV14	CASSQDPQGRYTEAFF	TGTGCCAGCAGCCAAGACCCACAGGGGCGATACACTGAAGCTTTCTTT
-	-	TRBJ2-6	TRBV6-5	CASSYFTGSGANVLTF	TGTGCCAGCAGTTACTTCACAGGGTCTGGGGCCAACGTCCTGACTTTC
TRBD1	-	TRBJ1-4	TRBV7-6	CASSPGQGREKLFF	TGTGCCAGCAGCCCCGGACAGGGACGTGAAAAACTGTTTTTT
-	-	TRBJ2-7	TRBV7-3	CASTSKGGGYEQYF	TGTGCCAGCACCTCCAAGGGGGGGGGCTACGAGCAGTACTTC
-	-	TRBJ1-2	TRBV7-9	CASSLASTVNGYTF	TGTGCCAGCAGCTTAGCGAGCACAGTAAATGGCTACACCTTC
-	few	TRBJ1-1	TRBV7-9	CASREGVYTEAFF	TGTGCCAGCAGGGAAGGGGTATACACTGAAGCTTTCTTT
-	-	TRBJ2-3	TRBV6-5	CASSPLVARTDTQYF	TGTGCCAGCAGTCCTCTGGTAGCGAGGACAGATACGCAGTATTTT
TRBD2	-	TRBJ2-7	TRBV7-2	CASSSSPGLARVQYF	TGTGCCAGCAGCTCATCACCGGGACTAGCGCGTGTGCAGTACTTC
-	-	TRBJ1-1	TRBV6-5	CASTRGGSTEAFF	TGTGCCAGCACCAGAGGAGGCAGCACTGAAGCTTTCTTT